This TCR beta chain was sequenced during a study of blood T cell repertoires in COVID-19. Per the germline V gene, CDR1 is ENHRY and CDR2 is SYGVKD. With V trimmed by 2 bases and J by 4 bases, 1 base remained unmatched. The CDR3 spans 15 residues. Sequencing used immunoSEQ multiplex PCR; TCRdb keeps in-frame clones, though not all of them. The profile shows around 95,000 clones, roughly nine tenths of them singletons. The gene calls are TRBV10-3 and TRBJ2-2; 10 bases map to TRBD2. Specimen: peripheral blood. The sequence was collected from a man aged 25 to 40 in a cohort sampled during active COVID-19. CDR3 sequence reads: CAISEPSGSTGELFF. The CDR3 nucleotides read TGTGCCATCAGTGAGCCTAGCGGGAGCACCGGGGAGCTGTTTTTT.